Reported below is one T cell receptor (beta chain). Trimming took 2 bases from V and 2 from J, leaving 12 bases between them. The CDR3 consists of 15 residues. Germline CDR1 reads MNHEY; CDR2 reads SVGEGT. The data derive from a study of blood T cell repertoires in COVID-19. The repertoire was sequenced with immunoSEQ multiplex PCR; TCRdb's copy has only in-frame clones and lacks some. The table shows roughly 160,000 clones, with roughly four fifths occurring only once. Sample: peripheral blood. This TCR was recovered from a man between 65 and 85 years old with active or convalescent COVID-19. V is TRBV6-2 or TRBV6-3 and J is TRBJ1-1; D unclear. For the CDR3, the DNA is TGTGCCAGCAGTTACATCCGGGTTTCTAACACTGAAGCTTTCTTT. The encoded protein is CASSYIRVSNTEAFF.